The sequence of this T cell receptor beta chain was determined in a study of blood T cell repertoires in COVID-19. Some clones are missing from TCRdb's copy, which holds only in-frame ones; the method was immunoSEQ multiplex PCR. This sample has 250,000 to 350,000 clones; roughly 90% occur once, and the top ten carry approximately 2.4%. Germline assignment: CDR1 MNHEY and CDR2 SMNVEV (reference sequence). The V gene end was trimmed by 3 bases and the J gene end by 3 bases; junction bases not matched to a gene: 3. This CDR3 region has 14 residues. The receptor was derived from a man aged 18-30 years with active or convalescent COVID-19. This sequence joins TRBV27 and TRBJ2-7, with TRBD1 matching over 9 bases. The source material was peripheral blood. DNA of the CDR3: TGTGCCAGCAGTTTCCGACAGGGGGACTACGAGCAGTACTTC. It translates to CASSFRQGDYEQYF.